The next 9 T cell receptor beta chains were all read from a single sample in a study of T-cell reconstitution after alpha-beta-depleted transplantation in children. Preparation of the TCRbeta library used unique molecular identifiers. One entry per CDR3 protein, called by TCRdb with MiXCR from the PCR reads. The repertoire consists of approximately 650,000 distinct CDR3 sequences, with around 13% occurring once and the leading ten covering around 0.76%. The material sequenced was PBMCs, taken before TCRalphabeta/CD19-depleted stem cell transplant. These receptors were obtained from a girl aged 2 to 10 with congenital amegakaryocytic thrombocytopenia, due to receive a stem cell transplant.

At least ten counts were recorded for this clonotype. The chain is built from TRBV5-1 and TRBJ2-7; 8 bases match TRBD2. The CDR3 has 18 amino acids. Germline V gene lookup returns CDR1 SGHRS and CDR2 YFSETQ. J was trimmed by 4 bases and V by 4 bases; bases with no gene match: 19. The CDR3: CASSPMDKREFLGYEQYF. The CDR3 nucleotides are TGCGCCAGCAGCCCAATGGATAAGCGGGAGTTTTTGGGGTACGAGCAGTACTTC.

The chain employs TRBV7-2 and TRBJ1-1; D is unclear. Per the germline V gene, CDR1 is SGHTA and CDR2 is FQGNSA. The CDR3 extends over 16 amino acids. Trimming cost V 5 bases and J 4 bases, with 20 bases left between them. Written as DNA, the CDR3 is TGTGCCAGCAGCCCCCACGCAAGGGCGGGGTCCACTGAAGCTTTCTTT. Protein: CASSPHARAGSTEAFF.

The genes are TRBV7-9 and TRBJ1-1; D unresolved. Trimming removed 5 bases at V and 2 bases at J, with 9 bases between. Germline V gene data show CDR1 as SEHNR and CDR2 as FQNEAQ (reference sequence). The CDR3 runs 13 residues. The CDR3 DNA is TGTGCCAGCAGCCCCCATGGCAACACTGAAGCTTTCTTT. Protein product: CASSPHGNTEAFF.

This clonotype was counted at least ten times. The rearrangement links TRBV6-5 to TRBJ2-4, with no clear D. CDR1 and CDR2 (germline): MNHEY, SVGAGI. The CDR3 length is 16 residues. Trimming left V 0 bases short and J 0 bases short, with 9 bases between. In DNA form, the CDR3 reads TGTGCCAGCAGTTACTCGGCGGATATAGCCAAAAACATTCAGTACTTC. It translates to CASSYSADIAKNIQYF.

This clonotype was detected ten times or more. The chain employs TRBV25-1 and TRBJ1-2; no clear D. From germline, CDR1 is MGHDK and CDR2 SYGVNS. V lost 1 base and J 0 bases, leaving 0 bases between the germline ends. The CDR3 covers 12 residues. CDR3 nucleotide sequence: TGTGCCAGCAGTGAATCTAACTATGGCTACACCTTC. Protein product: CASSESNYGYTF.

This clonotype appeared many times. V is TRBV18 and J is TRBJ2-1; possible D gene TRBD1, 6 bases. V was shortened by 8 bases and J by 0 bases, with 14 bases between the two germline ends. The CDR3 is 15 amino acids. Germline CDR1 is KGHSH and CDR2 is LQKENI. CDR3 loop: CASSPTGSSYNEQFF. In DNA, the CDR3 is TGTGCCAGCAGCCCTACAGGGAGCTCCTACAATGAGCAGTTCTTC.

This rearrangement joins TRBV5-1 to TRBJ1-1; D might be TRBD1 (6 bases). Looked up from germline, CDR1 is SGHRS and CDR2 is YFSETQ. The CDR3 length is 12 residues. V lost 4 bases, J lost 8 bases, and 12 bases lay in between. The CDR3 is CASSPNRAEAFF. CDR3 DNA sequence: TGCGCCAGCAGCCCGAACAGGGCCGAAGCTTTCTTT. Combining the CDR3 with reference TRBV5-1 and TRBJ1-1 gives the whole variable domain KAGVTQTPRYLIKTRGQQVTLSCSPISGHRSVSWYQQTPGQGLQFLFEYFSETQRNKGNFPGRFSGRQFSNSRSEMNVSTLELGDSALYLCASSPNRAEAFFGQGTRLTVV.

The sample holds many counts of this clonotype. The chain links TRBV4-1 to TRBJ2-2; TRBD1 aligns across 9 bases. The CDR3 sequence is 15 residues long. Germline values: CDR1 MGHRA, CDR2 YSYEKL. Unmatched junction bases numbered 7, after V lost 7 bases and J lost 4 bases. CDR3 nucleotide sequence: TGCGCCAGCACCCGGGACAGGGTAATCACCGGGGAGCTGTTTTTT. This sequence encodes CASTRDRVITGELFF.

This clonotype was recorded many times. This chain connects TRBV4-2 to TRBJ2-3; no clear D. V lost 1 base and J 0 bases, leaving 17 bases between the germline ends. CDR1 is LGHNA, CDR2 YNFKEQ, per germline. This CDR3 spans 18 amino acids. CDR3 nucleotides: TGTGCCAGCAGCCAAGGTACTGGTGGGCTCCCTAGCACAGATACGCAGTATTTT. Translation: CASSQGTGGLPSTDTQYF.